Listed below are T cell receptor beta chains from one sample, sequenced in a study of a mutant IDH1 vaccine in newly diagnosed glioma. TCRdb's copy holds only in-frame clones and misses some; the assay was immunoSEQ multiplex PCR. The table records about 54,000 clones, around 84% of them present only once. Their specific antigens are unknown. The specimen was PBMCs, collected from a glioma patient whose treatment included an IDH1 peptide vaccine. These receptor sequences come from a young woman with glioma. CDR3s leave out the opening cysteine and the closing phenylalanine or tryptophan.

v_call	cdr3_length	cdr3_aa
TRBV29-1	13	SVVKDRGIAYGYT
TRBV4-1	13	ASSPGASGRDEQY
TRBV19	12	ASSRWDSSYEQY
TRBV10-3	12	AILEAGGSDEQF
TRBV10-3	13	AISDPAGIAYEQY
TRBV6-5	12	ASSYPDRGSEAF
TRBV7-9	10	ASSWGEETQY
TRBV9	17	ASSTRLAGGPANTGELF
TRBV7-9	12	ASSLGVAGETQY
TRBV12-5	17	ASGLVQGAWGLSSYEQY
TRBV25-1	14	ASSDKASGKTDTQY
TRBV11-3	12	ASSETSGNSEQY
TRBV11-2	11	ASNLAAQETQY
TRBV10-3	13	AISEDRGRIQPQH
TRBV6-4	12	ASSKSGELHEQY
TRBV14	13	ASSHLGQGDGELF
TRBV30	14	AWSGGKGPMNTEAF
TRBV5-1	12	ASSLGQSQETQY
TRBV11-2	12	ASSRMGDNYEQY
TRBV9	13	ASSVGGQGASRAF
TRBV19	10	ASGTGTEKLF
TRBV29-1	11	SVAGQSTGEQY
TRBV9	12	ASSFRGRSYEQY
TRBV27	14	ASSFLGQGVNTEAF
TRBV10-3	10	ANSGGGNEQF
TRBV9	13	ASSTSGGWSEKLF
TRBV6-5	13	ASSYRSILVREAF
TRBV2	12	ASSVPRDSEKLF
TRBV9	13	ASSALSATNEKLF
TRBV10-3	13	ASRILQGSEVGYT
TRBV27	12	ASSLGGYPYEQY
TRBV5-8	11	ASRRTGVDGYT
TRBV4-1	10	ASSDSTDTQY
TRBV7-2	12	ASSRLGGGATQY
TRBV4-2	15	ASSQEISGRAYNEQF
TRBV11-3	10	ASSYLSDEQF
TRBV2	10	ASSALQETQY
TRBV6-5	14	ASSFRTSGGADTQY